Here is one TCR beta chain with its context. The antigen is not known. A single base separates this from a much larger clone, so it may be a read error. The sample has other DNA sequences that encode this CDR3 too. All patients were treatment-naive before thyroid surgery. Using MiXCR, TCRdb re-called clones from the PCR reads. The sample holds tens of thousands of clones, around an eighth seen once. This record belongs to a study of metastatic and nonmetastatic thyroid tumors. Study observations and caveats: TCR beta diversity was reportedly significantly higher in malignant thyroid tumors than benign nodules, in blood and tumor.

Trimming cost V 3 bases and J 3 bases, with 5 bases left between them. This CDR3 contains 13 residues. The chain is built from TRBV12-3 or TRBV12-4 and TRBJ2-2; D is unresolved. This receptor was identified in a female donor with papillary thyroid cancer or a benign thyroid nodule (not recorded which). Some clones in this sample may be carry-over from other donors' samples. The sample was tumor tissue. Here the CDR3 DNA reads TGTGCCAGCAGTTTGTCTTACACCGGGGAGCTGTTTTTT. It translates to CASSLSYTGELFF.